The rows below give T cell receptor beta chains drawn from one sample of a study of blood T cell repertoires in COVID-19. The method was immunoSEQ multiplex PCR; TCRdb's version includes in-frame clones alone and lacks a portion of them. The profile shows under 65,000 clones, about nine tenths of them singletons. Input material: peripheral blood. All receptors derive from a human donor in a cohort sampled during active COVID-19. Each CDR3 is given with its conserved first and last residue. The D gene is left open where the match is weak. Not all rows give a size; the values are once, few, many and, for expanded clones, a class.

clone_size d_call j_call v_call cdr3_aa cdr3_nt
- - TRBJ1-5 TRBV18 CASSPSSARGRNQPQHF TGTGCCAGCTCACCATCCTCAGCCAGGGGCCGAAATCAGCCCCAGCATTTT
- - TRBJ1-5 TRBV9 CASSVGRYQPQHF TGTGCCAGCAGCGTAGGGAGGTATCAGCCCCAGCATTTT
- TRBD1 TRBJ1-4 TRBV5-1 CASKQGTNEKLFF TGCGCCAGTAAACAGGGGACTAATGAAAAACTGTTTTTT
- TRBD1 TRBJ1-2 TRBV30 CAWSVGGNRGRTYGYTF TGTGCCTGGAGTGTAGGTGGTAACAGGGGGAGGACCTATGGCTACACCTTC
- - TRBJ1-2 TRBV6-1 CASSEAGGAVYGYTF TGTGCCAGCAGTGAAGCAGGGGGGGCAGTCTATGGCTACACCTTC
- TRBD1 TRBJ2-7 TRBV30 CAWSAGGEQYF TGTGCCTGGAGTGCAGGGGGCGAGCAGTACTTC
- - TRBJ1-3 TRBV18 CASSRDSLGNTIYF TGTGCCAGCTCACGCGACTCGCTAGGAAACACCATATATTTT
- TRBD1 TRBJ2-7 TRBV7-2 CASSSSQGQSYEQYF TGTGCCAGCAGCTCCTCCCAGGGACAGTCCTACGAGCAGTACTTC
- - TRBJ2-3 TRBV6-5 CASSSGVAYF TGTGCCAGCAGTTCCGGGGTCGCGTATTTT
- TRBD2 TRBJ2-7 TRBV10-1 CASSGGGSVEQYF TGCGCCAGCAGCGGCGGGGGTAGCGTAGAGCAGTACTTC
- - TRBJ2-7 TRBV5-4 CASSLSGDNYYEQYF TGTGCCAGCAGCTTGAGCGGAGATAATTACTACGAGCAGTACTTC
- - TRBJ2-4 TRBV7-3 CASSGAAKNIQYF TGTGCCAGCTCGGGAGCAGCCAAAAACATTCAGTACTTC
- TRBD1 TRBJ2-7 TRBV18 CASSPIGQAYEQYF TGTGCCAGCTCACCCATAGGACAGGCCTACGAGCAGTACTTC
- TRBD2 TRBJ2-7 TRBV27 CASSLITSGGPYEQYF TGTGCCAGCAGTTTGATTACTAGCGGGGGCCCCTACGAGCAGTACTTC
- TRBD2 TRBJ2-7 TRBV18 CASSPLGSGGYSSYEQYF TGTGCCAGCTCACCACTCGGGTCGGGGGGGTACAGCTCCTACGAGCAGTACTTC
- - TRBJ2-3 TRBV7-2 CASSFLAVGTDTQYF TGTGCCAGCAGCTTCTTAGCGGTTGGCACAGATACGCAGTATTTT
- TRBD2 TRBJ2-3 TRBV7-3 CASSTGTSGGAKDTQYF TGTGCCAGCAGCACAGGGACTAGCGGGGGGGCCAAAGATACGCAGTATTTT
once TRBD1 TRBJ2-6 TRBV3-1/TRBV3-2 CASSRPTGSGSGANVLTF TGTGCCAGCAGCCGCCCGACAGGGAGTGGGTCTGGGGCCAACGTCCTGACTTTC
once TRBD1 TRBJ1-2 TRBV11-2 CASSLAARNRGLGEYGYTF TGTGCCAGCAGCTTGGCGGCGCGAAACAGGGGGCTCGGGGAGTATGGCTACACCTTC
- - TRBJ1-2 TRBV10-3 CAISEVQGGNYGYTF TGTGCCATCAGTGAGGTACAGGGCGGCAACTATGGCTACACCTTC
- TRBD2 TRBJ2-3 TRBV7-3 CASSLTSGGSLRNTQYF TGTGCCAGCAGCCTCACTAGCGGGGGCTCCCTCAGGAATACGCAGTATTTT
once - TRBJ1-4 TRBV5-4 CASSLGSGATNEKLFF TGTGCCAGCAGCTTGGGGTCAGGGGCAACTAATGAAAAACTGTTTTTT
- - TRBJ2-3 TRBV19 CASSRDTSSTDTQYF TGTGCCAGTAGTCGGGACACCTCTAGCACAGATACGCAGTATTTT
- - TRBJ2-5 TRBV2 CASSEVRQETQYF TGTGCCAGCAGTGAGGTGAGACAAGAGACCCAGTACTTC
- TRBD2 TRBJ2-7 TRBV3-1/TRBV3-2 CASSQALGGGSYEQYF TGTGCCAGCAGCCAAGCACTGGGCGGGGGATCCTACGAGCAGTACTTC
- TRBD2 TRBJ2-7 TRBV4-2 CASSQDGGLVYEQYF TGTGCCAGCAGCCAAGATGGGGGACTAGTGTACGAGCAGTACTTC
- - TRBJ2-1 TRBV5-1 CASSLLRPGYNEQFF TGCGCCAGCAGCTTGTTACGTCCAGGTTACAATGAGCAGTTCTTC
- - TRBJ2-7 TRBV5-4 CASSLGRAYEQYF TGTGCCAGCAGCTTGGGCAGGGCCTACGAGCAGTACTTC
- TRBD1 TRBJ1-6 TRBV12-3/TRBV12-4 CASSGQGGSPLHF TGTGCCAGCAGTGGACAGGGGGGTTCACCCCTCCACTTT
- - TRBJ2-3 TRBV5-1 CASRNPSLAGSTDTQYF TGCGCCAGCCGAAACCCCTCTTTGGCGGGGAGCACAGATACGCAGTATTTT
- - TRBJ2-4 TRBV3-1/TRBV3-2 CASSQVGGGPNIQYF TGTGCCAGCAGCCAAGTTGGGGGGGGGCCCAACATTCAGTACTTC
- - TRBJ1-1 TRBV19 CASSPRRPWTALWTEAFF TGTGCCAGTAGTCCAAGGAGACCCTGGACAGCCCTGTGGACTGAAGCTTTCTTT
- TRBD1 TRBJ1-2 TRBV5-4 CASSTDRGSGYTF TGTGCCAGCAGCACGGACAGGGGTTCCGGCTACACCTTC
- TRBD1 TRBJ2-1 TRBV9 CASSIEPIQGSYNEQFF TGTGCCAGCAGCATAGAACCCATACAGGGGTCATACAATGAGCAGTTCTTC
- TRBD2 TRBJ2-1 TRBV10-3 CAISGVAGVDEQFF TGTGCCATCAGTGGTGTAGCGGGAGTTGATGAGCAGTTCTTC
- TRBD2 TRBJ2-3 TRBV10-1 CASRPGLAGEQNTQYF TGCGCCAGCAGACCCGGACTAGCGGGAGAGCAAAATACGCAGTATTTT
- - TRBJ1-2 TRBV7-2 CASSSPVNRGYTF TGTGCCAGCAGCTCGCCCGTTAACAGGGGCTACACCTTC
- - TRBJ1-2 TRBV6-2/TRBV6-3 CASSYFAPYYYGYTF TGTGCCAGCAGTTACTTCGCTCCCTACTACTATGGCTACACCTTC
- - TRBJ1-1 TRBV12-3/TRBV12-4 CASSFGSGTEAFF TGTGCCAGCAGTTTCGGGAGTGGGACTGAAGCTTTCTTT
- TRBD1 TRBJ1-2 TRBV6-5 CASRTPGGDYGYTF TGTGCCAGCAGGACGCCAGGGGGCGACTATGGCTACACCTTC
once - TRBJ2-2 TRBV20-1 CSASSLAGELFF TGCAGTGCTAGTTCGCTAGCCGGGGAGCTGTTTTTT
- - TRBJ1-5 TRBV28 CASSFGQWLNQPQHF TGTGCCAGCAGTTTTGGGCAGTGGCTGAATCAGCCCCAGCATTTT
- - TRBJ2-1 TRBV5-1 CASSLSGYAGSTHNEQFF TGCGCCAGCAGCTTGTCCGGATACGCAGGTTCCACACACAATGAGCAGTTCTTC
- TRBD2 TRBJ2-7 TRBV27 CASSPQGLAGGVEQYF TGTGCCAGCAGTCCCCAGGGACTAGCGGGAGGTGTGGAGCAGTACTTC
- TRBD1 TRBJ2-5 TRBV6-5 CASSSGTGLGEETQYF TGTGCCAGCAGTTCCGGGACAGGGCTGGGGGAAGAGACCCAGTACTTC
- - TRBJ2-7 TRBV6-5 CASREIDRTEQYF TGTGCCAGCAGGGAGATCGACAGGACCGAGCAGTACTTC
- - TRBJ2-3 TRBV9 CASSVSGRGSDTQYF TGTGCCAGCAGCGTGTCGGGCAGGGGATCAGATACGCAGTATTTT
- - TRBJ2-7 TRBV23-1 CASSQSSHRVAYEQYF TGCGCCAGCAGTCAATCATCCCACAGGGTTGCCTACGAGCAGTACTTC
- - TRBJ1-5 TRBV6-5 CASSYSGQNSNQPQHF TGTGCCAGCAGTTACTCTGGACAAAATAGCAATCAGCCCCAGCATTTT
once TRBD1 TRBJ2-7 TRBV2 CASRRDSYFYEQYF TGTGCCAGCAGAAGGGACAGCTACTTCTACGAGCAGTACTTC
once TRBD2 TRBJ2-7 TRBV5-4 CASSLAFSGTRQYF TGTGCCAGCAGCTTGGCCTTTAGCGGGACGCGGCAGTACTTC
once - TRBJ2-3 TRBV28 CASSRSDELDTQYF TGTGCCAGCAGTCGGAGTGATGAATTAGATACGCAGTATTTT
- - TRBJ1-2 TRBV5-1 CASSTEQGYGYTF TGCGCCAGCAGCACGGAACAGGGCTATGGCTACACCTTC
- TRBD2 TRBJ2-7 TRBV19 CASSPYGGAYEQYF TGTGCCAGTAGTCCATATGGGGGGGCCTACGAGCAGTACTTC
- - TRBJ2-3 TRBV27 CASSLYGNTDTQYF TGTGCCAGCAGTTTATACGGGAACACAGATACGCAGTATTTT
- - TRBJ1-2 TRBV5-3 CARSLERGKDYGYTF TGTGCCAGAAGCTTGGAGCGGGGTAAGGACTATGGCTACACCTTC
- TRBD1 TRBJ2-7 TRBV7-3 CASSAPGQVYEQYF TGTGCCAGCAGCGCACCGGGACAGGTCTACGAGCAGTACTTC